The source of this T cell receptor (beta chain) is a study of control samples from healthy donors and cancer patients. TCRdb keeps only in-frame clones here, not all; method: immunoSEQ multiplex PCR. Among 150,000 to 200,000 clones listed, approximately 92% were seen once. With 5 bases clipped from V and 7 bases from J, the junction kept 11 bases outside the gene matches. The CDR3 has 16 amino acids. CDR1 and CDR2 from the germline V gene are ENHRY and SYGVKD. Source material: blood. The rearrangement links TRBV10-3 to TRBJ2-2; 9 bases line up with TRBD2. This receptor was taken from a man between 18 and 35 years old in good health. In DNA form, the CDR3 reads TGTGCCATCAGTACAACCGGACTAGCGAGGGGCGGGGAGCTGTTTTTT. Residues: CAISTTGLARGGELFF.